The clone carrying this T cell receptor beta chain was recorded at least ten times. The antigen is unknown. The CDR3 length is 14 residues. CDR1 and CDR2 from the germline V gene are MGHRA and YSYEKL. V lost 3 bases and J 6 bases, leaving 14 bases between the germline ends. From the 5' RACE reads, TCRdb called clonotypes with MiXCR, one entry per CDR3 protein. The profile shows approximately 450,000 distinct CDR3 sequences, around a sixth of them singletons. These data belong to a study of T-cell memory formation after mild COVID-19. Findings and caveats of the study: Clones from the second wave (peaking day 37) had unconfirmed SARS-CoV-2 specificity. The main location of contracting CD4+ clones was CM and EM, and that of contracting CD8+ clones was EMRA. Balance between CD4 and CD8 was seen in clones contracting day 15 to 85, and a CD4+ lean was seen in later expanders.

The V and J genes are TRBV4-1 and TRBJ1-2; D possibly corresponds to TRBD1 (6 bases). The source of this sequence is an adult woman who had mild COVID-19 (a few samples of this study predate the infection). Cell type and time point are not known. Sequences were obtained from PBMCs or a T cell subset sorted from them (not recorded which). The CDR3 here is CASSHPQGGDGYTF. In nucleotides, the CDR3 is TGCGCCAGCAGCCACCCACAGGGAGGAGATGGCTACACCTTC.